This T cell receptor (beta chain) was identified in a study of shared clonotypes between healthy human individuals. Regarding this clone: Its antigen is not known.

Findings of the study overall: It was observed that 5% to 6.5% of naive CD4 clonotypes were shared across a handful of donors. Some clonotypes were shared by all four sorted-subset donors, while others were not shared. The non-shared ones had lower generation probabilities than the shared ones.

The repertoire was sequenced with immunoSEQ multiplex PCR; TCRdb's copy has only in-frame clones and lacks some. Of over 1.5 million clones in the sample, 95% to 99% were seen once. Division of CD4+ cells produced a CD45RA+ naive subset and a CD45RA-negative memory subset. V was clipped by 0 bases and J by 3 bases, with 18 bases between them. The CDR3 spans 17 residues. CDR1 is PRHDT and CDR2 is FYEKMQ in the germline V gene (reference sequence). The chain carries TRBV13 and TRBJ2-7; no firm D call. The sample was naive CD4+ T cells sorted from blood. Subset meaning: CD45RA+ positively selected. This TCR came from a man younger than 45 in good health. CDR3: CASSLGSVGQANYEQYF. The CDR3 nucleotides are TGTGCCAGCAGCTTAGGTTCGGTAGGGCAGGCGAACTACGAGCAGTACTTC.